A selection of T cell receptor beta chains follows, all from one sample in a study of cytomegalovirus exposure and HLA in healthy donors. TCRdb keeps only in-frame clones here, not all; method: immunoSEQ multiplex PCR. This sample carries about 130,000 clones, roughly 88% of them seen once, and the ten largest clones take less than 3.5%. Sequencing used PBMCs. These receptors were taken from a middle-aged man in good health and CMV-seronegative. The CDR3 runs from the conserved cysteine through the conserved F or W. D genes are given only for firm matches. Part of the rows lack a size; the others show once, few, many or a class for expanded clones.

cdr3_aa cdr3_nt j_call d_call clone_size v_call
CTSSPARPNYYF TGCACCAGCAGCCCAGCCAGACCCAACTACTACTTC TRBJ2-5 NA once TRBV1
CASSQGGSGQRGNEQFF TGCGCCAGCAGCCAGGGGGGAAGCGGGCAACGGGGCAATGAGCAGTTCTTC TRBJ2-1 NA NA TRBV4-3
CASSLFGTGSHNEQFF TGCGCCAGCAGCTTGTTTGGGACAGGGTCCCACAATGAGCAGTTCTTC TRBJ2-1 TRBD1 NA TRBV5-1
CASVISGGAETQYF TGTGCCAGCGTAATCAGTGGGGGGGCAGAGACCCAGTACTTC TRBJ2-5 NA NA TRBV6-1
CASSLTPKLTDTQYF TGTGCCAGCAGCTTAACGCCTAAACTCACAGATACGCAGTATTTT TRBJ2-3 NA NA TRBV11-3
CASHGTPTGNTIYF TGTGCCAGCCACGGGACACCTACTGGAAACACCATATATTTT TRBJ1-3 NA NA TRBV6-1
CAWTSGTARGNTGELFF TGTGCCTGGACTTCCGGGACAGCAAGAGGAAACACCGGGGAGCTGTTTTTT TRBJ2-2 TRBD1 once TRBV30
CASSKNRENTEAFF TGTGCCAGCAGTAAAAACAGGGAGAACACTGAAGCTTTCTTT TRBJ1-1 NA NA TRBV2
CAISSGGGETQYF TGTGCCATCTCAAGCGGGGGAGGAGAGACCCAGTACTTC TRBJ2-5 TRBD2 NA TRBV10-3
CASSQDSGRGGNEQFF TGCGCCAGCAGCCAAGATTCCGGGCGGGGGGGCAATGAGCAGTTCTTC TRBJ2-1 TRBD2 NA TRBV4-1
CASSPSGGRWEQYF TGTGCCAGCAGTCCCTCAGGAGGGAGGTGGGAGCAGTACTTC TRBJ2-7 NA NA TRBV6-5
CASSVALNTEAFF TGTGCCAGTTCGGTAGCCCTTAACACTGAAGCTTTCTTT TRBJ1-1 NA NA TRBV19
CASLGTGDTDTQYF TGCGCCAGTTTAGGGACAGGGGACACAGATACGCAGTATTTT TRBJ2-3 TRBD1 NA TRBV5-1
CASSLVAGAAYNEQFF TGCGCCAGCAGCTTGGTAGCGGGGGCAGCCTACAATGAGCAGTTCTTC TRBJ2-1 TRBD2 NA TRBV5-1
CASSARQGADTQYF TGTGCCAGTAGTGCGAGACAGGGGGCAGATACGCAGTATTTT TRBJ2-3 TRBD1 NA TRBV19
CASRTGGGLQETQYF TGTGCCAGCAGGACAGGGGGTGGACTCCAAGAGACCCAGTACTTC TRBJ2-5 TRBD1 NA TRBV2
CASSLGGGTDTQYF TGTGCCAGCAGCTTGGGCGGGGGAACAGATACGCAGTATTTT TRBJ2-3 TRBD2 NA TRBV5-6
CASSLAGDFGEKLFF TGTGCCAGCAGTTTAGCAGGGGATTTTGGTGAAAAACTGTTTTTT TRBJ1-4 NA NA TRBV6-5
CSVTGRDYEQYF TGCAGCGTGACCGGACGGGACTACGAGCAGTACTTC TRBJ2-7 NA NA TRBV29-1
CASSYTGTGQETQYF TGCGCCAGCAGCTACACAGGGACAGGGCAAGAGACCCAGTACTTC TRBJ2-5 TRBD1 NA TRBV5-1
CASSSGQGGSNQPQHF TGTGCCAGCAGTTCGGGGCAGGGGGGAAGCAATCAGCCCCAGCATTTT TRBJ1-5 TRBD1 NA TRBV6-5
CASRKPRLGTDRRGEKLFF TGTGCCAGCAGAAAACCTCGGCTCGGTACGGACAGGAGGGGTGAAAAACTGTTTTTT TRBJ1-4 NA once TRBV21-1
CASSELGLSYEQYF TGTGCCAGCAGTGAATTAGGACTATCCTACGAGCAGTACTTC TRBJ2-7 NA NA TRBV25-1
CASSVEGVYGYTF TGTGCCAGCAGCGTAGAGGGGGTCTATGGCTACACCTTC TRBJ1-2 NA NA TRBV9
CASSSDSRLETQYF TGTGCCAGCAGTTCGGACAGTAGGTTAGAGACCCAGTACTTC TRBJ2-5 NA NA TRBV27
CASSYMAGQSYEQYF TGTGCCAGCAGTTACATGGCGGGGCAATCCTACGAGCAGTACTTC TRBJ2-7 NA NA TRBV6-5
CASSLGSAYEQYF TGTGCCAGCAGCTTAGGATCTGCCTACGAGCAGTACTTC TRBJ2-7 NA once TRBV13
CASSYSGQVGSYEQYF TGTGCCAGCAGTTATTCCGGACAGGTGGGGTCCTACGAGCAGTACTTC TRBJ2-7 TRBD1 NA TRBV6-5
CASSFFVGGPEAFF TGCGCCAGCAGCTTCTTCGTGGGGGGGCCTGAAGCTTTCTTT TRBJ1-1 NA NA TRBV5-1